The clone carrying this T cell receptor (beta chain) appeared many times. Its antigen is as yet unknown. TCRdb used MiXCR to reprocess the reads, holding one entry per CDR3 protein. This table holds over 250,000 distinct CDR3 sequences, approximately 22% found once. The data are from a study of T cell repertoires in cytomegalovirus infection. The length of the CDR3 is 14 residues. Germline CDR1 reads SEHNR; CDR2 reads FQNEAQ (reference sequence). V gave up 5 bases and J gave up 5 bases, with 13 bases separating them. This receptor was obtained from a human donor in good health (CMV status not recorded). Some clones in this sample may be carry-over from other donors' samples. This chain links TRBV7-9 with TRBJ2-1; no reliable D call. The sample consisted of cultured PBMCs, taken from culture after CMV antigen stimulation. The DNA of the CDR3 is TGTGCCAGCAGCCCCAAGGGAATAAACAATGAGCAGTTCTTC. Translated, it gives CASSPKGINNEQFF.